These 7 T cell receptor beta chains were all obtained from the same sample, sequenced in a study of blood T cell repertoires in COVID-19. The method was immunoSEQ multiplex PCR; TCRdb's version includes in-frame clones alone and lacks a portion of them. The table has 100,000 or so clones, 85% to 90% seen once; the top ten hold 5%. The sequenced sample consisted of peripheral blood. The receptor set was obtained from a human donor in a cohort sampled during active COVID-19.

The chain couples TRBV6-2 or TRBV6-3 to TRBJ2-2, with 10 bases matching TRBD2. CDR3 length: 15 amino acids. V lost 5 bases to trimming and J lost 2 bases; unmatched junction nucleotides: 2. Germline V lookup: CDR1 MNHEY, CDR2 SVGEGT. Here the CDR3 reads CASSKLAGNTGELFF. The CDR3 DNA reads TGTGCCAGCAGTAAACTAGCGGGAAACACCGGGGAGCTGTTTTTT.

This chain uses TRBV6-1 with TRBJ2-2; D may be TRBD2 (5 bases). The CDR3 runs to 14 residues. Trimming stripped 0 bases from V and 3 bases from J, with 5 bases between. Germline CDR1 MNHNS, CDR2 SASEGT. The CDR3 bases are TGTGCCAGCAGTGAAGCGAGGGACACCGGGGAGCTGTTTTTT. This encodes CASSEARDTGELFF.

V usage is TRBV18 and J usage is TRBJ2-3; D ambiguous. V was trimmed by 2 bases and J by 5 bases, leaving 8 bases between them. Looked up from germline, CDR1 is KGHSH and CDR2 is LQKENI. The CDR3 consists of 13 residues. Here the CDR3 reads CASSPVVVDTQYF. The CDR3 region has the DNA TGTGCCAGCTCACCAGTCGTTGTAGATACGCAGTATTTT.

The chain links TRBV6-1 to TRBJ2-5; D not resolved. Germline V lookup: CDR1 MNHNS, CDR2 SASEGT. The CDR3 extends over 13 amino acids. The ends were cut back, 3 bases at V and 5 bases at J, with 10 bases in the middle. CDR3 residues: CASSEWQWETQYF. The CDR3 region has the DNA TGTGCCAGCAGTGAGTGGCAGTGGGAGACCCAGTACTTC.

The chain links TRBV19 to TRBJ1-2; tentative D call: TRBD1 (6 bases). The ends were cut back, 7 bases at V and 6 bases at J, with 24 bases in the middle. CDR1 is LNHDA, CDR2 SQIVND, per germline (reference sequence). CDR3 length: 16 residues. The CDR3 nucleotides read TGTGCCAGTACGGGTCAGGGGCATTCTCTATTCCATGGCTACACCTTC. Translation gives CASTGQGHSLFHGYTF.

The genes are TRBV19 and TRBJ1-3; 7 bases agree with TRBD1. The CDR3 length is 16 residues. Trimming cost V 4 bases and J 0 bases; bases outside gene matches: 6. The germline gives CDR1 LNHDA, CDR2 SQIVND (reference sequence). The CDR3 is CASSNRGRNSGNTIYF. In DNA form, the CDR3 reads TGTGCCAGTAGTAACAGGGGACGAAACTCTGGAAACACCATATATTTT. The variable domain in full, with the rest retrieved from reference TRBV19 and TRBJ1-3, is DGGITQSPKYLFRKEGQNVTLSCEQNLNHDAMYWYRQDPGQGLRLIYYSQIVNDFQKGDIAEGYSVSREKKESFPLTVTSAQKNPTAFYLCASSNRGRNSGNTIYFGEGSWLTVV.

The table lists this clone with a count of one. The chain recombines TRBV11-2 with TRBJ1-1; D is uncertain. There are 14 residues in the CDR3. Trimming stripped 0 bases from V and 4 bases from J, with 9 bases between. Germline V gives CDR1 SGHAT, CDR2 FQNNGV. The chain's CDR3 is CASSLDHLSTEAFF. CDR3 in DNA: TGTGCCAGCAGCTTAGATCATCTGAGCACTGAAGCTTTCTTT.